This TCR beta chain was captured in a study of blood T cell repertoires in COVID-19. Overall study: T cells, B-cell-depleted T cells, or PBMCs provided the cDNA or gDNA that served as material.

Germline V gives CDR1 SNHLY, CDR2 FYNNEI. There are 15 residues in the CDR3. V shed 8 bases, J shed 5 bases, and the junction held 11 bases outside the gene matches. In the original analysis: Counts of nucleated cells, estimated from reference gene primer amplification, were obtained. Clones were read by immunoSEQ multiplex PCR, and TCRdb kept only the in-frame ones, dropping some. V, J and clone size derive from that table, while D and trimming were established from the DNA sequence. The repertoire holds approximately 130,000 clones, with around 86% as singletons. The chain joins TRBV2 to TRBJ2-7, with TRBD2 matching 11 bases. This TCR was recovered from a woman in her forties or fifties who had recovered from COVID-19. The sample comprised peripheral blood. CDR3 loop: CASAATSGRSHEQYF. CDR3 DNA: TGTGCCAGCGCAGCTACTAGCGGGAGATCCCACGAGCAGTACTTC.